This T cell receptor beta chain is from a study of blood T cell repertoires in COVID-19. At the level of the study: Italy, Spain and the United States were the sources of the convalescent and acute COVID-19 samples. The cDNA or gDNA used as material had been derived from T cells, B-cell-depleted T cells, or PBMCs.

Those enrolled in Seattle joined during active infection and were followed longitudinally afterward. This CDR3 region has 13 residues. In germline, CDR1 is SQVTM, CDR2 ANQGSEA. Trimming at V came to 8 bases and at J to 4 bases, leaving 9 bases not matched to a gene. The protocol was immunoSEQ multiplex PCR, while the TCRdb copy is restricted to in-frame clones and leaves out a portion. This table has about 17,000 clones, roughly 82% appearing once. The chain is built from TRBV29-1 and TRBJ1-1; TRBD1 matches at 8 bases. The sample was peripheral blood. The receptor's source is a man aged 65-85 years with COVID-19, enrolled during active disease. In nucleotides, the CDR3 is TGCAGCAGTGAGACAGGGGAGGGCACTGAAGCTTTCTTT. This codes for CSSETGEGTEAFF.